This is a list of T cell receptor beta chains from one sample in a study of T-cell memory formation after mild COVID-19. Each CDR3 protein gets one entry after TCRdb re-called the 5' RACE reads with MiXCR. The sample records 190,000 or so distinct CDR3 sequences, about a fifth being singletons. Sequences were obtained from PBMCs or a T cell subset sorted from them (not recorded which). These receptors all come from an adult woman who had mild COVID-19 (a few samples of this study predate the infection). Cell type and time point are not known. CDR3s include the opening cysteine and the closing phenylalanine or tryptophan. A D gene is named only where the DNA matches it firmly. Only part of the rows carry a size: once, few, many, or a class if the clone is expanded.

few	TRBV12-3/TRBV12-4	TRBD1	TRBJ1-2	TGTGCCAGCAGTTTGAACAGGGGAAACGGCGGCTACACCTTC	CASSLNRGNGGYTF
NA	TRBV2	NA	TRBJ2-7	TGTGCCAGCAGTGACTCGCGGACGGGTTACGAGCAGTACTTC	CASSDSRTGYEQYF
NA	TRBV24-1	TRBD1	TRBJ1-1	TGTGCCACCAGTGAACGGCCCGGGACAGGGGGCACGGGTGAAGCTTTCTTT	CATSERPGTGGTGEAFF
few	TRBV14	NA	TRBJ2-5	TGTGCCAGCAGCCGCGTCTCCTCGGGTGAGACCCAGTACTTC	CASSRVSSGETQYF
NA	TRBV27	TRBD1	TRBJ2-1	TGTGCCAGCAGGACAGGGGAGGATTTGGGTGAGCAGTTCTTC	CASRTGEDLGEQFF
few	TRBV5-5	TRBD2	TRBJ2-3	TGTGCCAGCAGCTCCGGGGGGACCCGCACAGATACGCAGTATTTT	CASSSGGTRTDTQYF
few	TRBV4-2	TRBD2	TRBJ2-3	TGTGCCAGCAGCCAAGGTAGCGGGGGGGACACAGATACGCAGTATTTT	CASSQGSGGDTDTQYF
few	TRBV7-3	NA	TRBJ2-1	TGTGCCAGCAGCTTATATATGGGCTCCTACAATGAGCAGTTCTTC	CASSLYMGSYNEQFF
NA	TRBV29-1	TRBD1	TRBJ1-1	TGCATCGTTGAAGTCACAGGGGGCAACACTGAAGCTTTCTTT	CIVEVTGGNTEAFF
NA	TRBV7-9	NA	TRBJ2-3	TGTGCCAGCAGCTTTAATAGAGCTTCCACAGATACGCAGTATTTT	CASSFNRASTDTQYF
few	TRBV9	NA	TRBJ1-5	TGTGCCAGCAGCGAATGGGACAGCAATCAGCCCCAGCATTTT	CASSEWDSNQPQHF
few	TRBV19	TRBD1	TRBJ2-1	TGTGCCAGTAGTAGTCCGGGACAGGGGGCCGATGAGCAGTTCTTC	CASSSPGQGADEQFF